This entry lists 30 T cell receptor beta chains sequenced from one sample in a study of radiation and T cells in renal cell carcinoma (dated by TCRdb to the early 2020s). Library preparation used the immunoSEQ multiplex PCR assay. This is the immuneACCESS table as TCRdb keeps it, with only in-frame sequences that have V and J called. A part of the clones is gone; compared with another copy, unresolved V genes explain less than half, and the rest is unexplained. This sample comprises roughly 170,000 clones, about 87% of them detected only once. Of the sample, around 10% is held by the ten largest clones. Read against the paper, the sample's time point label means: blood 4 weeks post-SBRT, at nephrectomy. The treatment or condition label of this sample denotes: 15 Gy SBRT to primary tumor, nephrectomy 4 weeks later. The input for sequencing was blood, taken from a patient whose treatment included radiotherapy and nephrectomy. These receptor sequences come from a woman aged 45 to 65 with renal cell carcinoma.

This chain uses TRBV5-1 with TRBJ2-2, with D possibly matching TRBD1 (6 bases). This CDR3 region has 15 residues. Germline V CDR1 and CDR2: SGHRS, YFSETQ. The V and J ends lost 3 bases and 2 bases respectively, with 11 bases between them. The CDR3 DNA is TGCGCCAGCAGCTCCTGGACAGATAACACCGGGGAGCTGTTTTTT. It specifies CASSSWTDNTGELFF.

Only a few counts were recorded for this clone. The V and J genes are TRBV7-2 and TRBJ1-5; D is ambiguous. CDR1 is SGHTA and CDR2 is FQGNSA in the germline V gene. V lost 1 base and J lost 2, with 3 bases in between. This CDR3 has 13 amino acids. CDR3 in DNA: TGTGCCAGCAGCTTAGTTGGCAATCAGCCCCAGCATTTT. Its protein product is CASSLVGNQPQHF.

The chain uses TRBV6-5 and TRBJ1-6, with D maybe TRBD1 (6 bases). CDR1 and CDR2 from the germline V gene are MNHEY and SVGAGI. Trimming pared 0 bases from V and 8 bases from J, leaving 14 bases between. The CDR3 covers 16 residues. The CDR3 loop reads CASSYSGRGFDSPLHF. The DNA of the CDR3 is TGTGCCAGCAGTTACTCCGGCAGGGGCTTTGATTCACCCCTCCACTTT.

This clone has a handful of counts. The V gene is TRBV6-1, the J gene TRBJ1-5; D is uncertain. The CDR3 consists of 14 residues. Germline CDR1 reads MNHNS; CDR2 reads SASEGT. The germline V and J ends were trimmed by 3 bases and 7 bases, with 13 bases remaining between them. This CDR3 reads CASSDLTGQQPQHF. The CDR3 coding sequence is TGTGCCAGCAGTGACCTAACCGGCCAACAGCCCCAGCATTTT.

The chain carries TRBV7-6 and TRBJ1-4; the D is unclear. The CDR3 spans 16 residues. The germline V gene encodes CDR1 SGHVS and CDR2 FNYEAQ. With 3 bases removed from V and 0 bases from J, the gap between germline ends came to 11 bases. CDR3 bases: TGTGCCAGCAGCTTCGCCAGGATCGCAACTAATGAAAAACTGTTTTTT. Amino acid sequence: CASSFARIATNEKLFF.

The gene calls are TRBV6-5 and TRBJ1-5; TRBD1 agrees at 8 bases. The CDR3 totals 14 residues. Trimming at V came to 8 bases and at J to 1 base, leaving 4 bases not matched to a gene. Germline V gene sequence: CDR1 MNHEY, CDR2 SVGAGI. The CDR3 spells CASSGDRSNQPQHF. The CDR3 coding sequence is TGTGCCAGCTCGGGGGACAGGAGCAATCAGCCCCAGCATTTT.

The chain has TRBV7-8 and TRBJ2-3; 7 bases are shared with TRBD1. Per germline, CDR1 SGHVS and CDR2 FQNEAQ. The trim removed 5 bases at V and 1 base at J, leaving 6 bases unmatched. CDR3 length: 15 residues. The CDR3 nucleotides read TGTGCCAGCAGCCCCGCCGGACAGGGCACAGATACGCAGTATTTT. It is translated as CASSPAGQGTDTQYF. Full variable domain (remainder filled in from reference TRBV7-8 and TRBJ2-3): GAGVSQSPRYKVAKRGQDVALRCDPISGHVSLFWYQQALGQGPEFLTYFQNEAQLDKSGLPSDRFFAERPEGSVSTLKIQRTQQEDSAVYLCASSPAGQGTDTQYFGPGTRLTVL.

This rearrangement joins TRBV19 to TRBJ2-7, with 9 positions matching TRBD2. The germline CDR1 and CDR2 sequences are LNHDA and SQIVND (reference sequence). V lost 3 bases and J lost 7; bases outside the gene matches: 7. The CDR3 runs 14 residues. The CDR3 reads CASSMAGGRREQYF. CDR3 nucleotides: TGTGCCAGTAGTATGGCGGGGGGGCGAAGGGAGCAGTACTTC.

This clone was detected once. This chain uses TRBV5-8 with TRBJ2-5; D gene uncertain. Germline loops: CDR1 SGHTS, CDR2 YDEGEE. The CDR3 runs 15 residues. Trimming pared 2 bases from V and 4 bases from J, leaving 15 bases between. In DNA form, the CDR3 reads TGTGCCAGCAGCTTCAGCGCCAGCAGGTCAGAGACCCAGTACTTC. It specifies CASSFSASRSETQYF. Full variable domain (remainder filled in from reference TRBV5-8 and TRBJ2-5): EAGVTQSPTHLIKTRGQQATLRCSPISGHTSVYWYQQALGLGLQFLLWYDEGEERNRGNFPPRFSGRQFPNYSSELNVNALELEDSALYLCASSFSASRSETQYFGPGTRLLVL.

This rearrangement joins TRBV6-4 to TRBJ1-1, with D hard to call. CDR3 length: 14 amino acids. Trimming pared 6 bases from V and 5 bases from J, leaving 16 bases between. In germline, CDR1 is MRHNA, CDR2 SNTAGT. The CDR3 nucleotides read TGTGCCAGCAGAAAACCGGGGAGTGAGACTGAAGCTTTCTTT. It encodes CASRKPGSETEAFF.

The rearrangement joins TRBV7-2 to TRBJ2-5; the D call may be TRBD1 or TRBD2 (5 bases each). Trimming left V 5 bases short and J 1 base short, with 11 bases between. Germline CDR1 and CDR2: SGHTA and FQGNSA. The CDR3 contains 14 residues. The CDR3 sequence is CASSPGRLQETQYF. The CDR3 bases are TGTGCCAGCAGCCCGGGACGGCTCCAAGAGACCCAGTACTTC. Full variable domain (outside the CDR3, taken from reference TRBV7-2 and TRBJ2-5): GAGVSQSPSNKVTEKGKDVELRCDPISGHTALYWYRQSLGQGLEFLIYFQGNSAPDKSGLPSDRFSAERTGGSVSTLTIQRTQQEDSAVYLCASSPGRLQETQYFGPGTRLLVL.

The V gene is TRBV7-2, the J gene TRBJ1-3; 7 bases fit TRBD1. Per the germline V gene, CDR1 is SGHTA and CDR2 is FQGNSA. Trimming removed 6 bases from V and 3 bases from J; junction bases left unmatched: 5. The CDR3 covers 14 residues. The CDR3 DNA reads as TGTGCCAGCAGAGGCCAGGGGGATGGAAACACCATATATTTT. Its translation: CASRGQGDGNTIYF.

The rearrangement joins TRBV7-9 to TRBJ2-3; D possibly corresponds to TRBD2 (6 bases). The V end was cut by 6 bases, the J end by 6 bases, with 25 bases between. CDR1 is SEHNR, CDR2 FQNEAQ, per germline (reference sequence). This CDR3 has 17 residues. CDR3 region: CASRSNSLLRGKDTQYF. For the CDR3, the DNA is TGTGCCAGCAGGTCGAATTCCCTCCTCCGGGGGAAGGATACGCAGTATTTT.

V and J are TRBV7-2 and TRBJ1-1; D unresolved. V lost 5 bases and J lost 4, with 8 bases in between. The CDR3 is 12 residues long. Germline V lookup: CDR1 SGHTA, CDR2 FQGNSA. As DNA, the CDR3 is TGTGCCAGCAGCCCACGGGCCACTGAAGCTTTCTTT. Its translation is CASSPRATEAFF. Supplemented by reference TRBV7-2 and TRBJ1-1, the full variable domain reads GAGVSQSPSNKVTEKGKDVELRCDPISGHTALYWYRQSLGQGLEFLIYFQGNSAPDKSGLPSDRFSAERTGGSVSTLTIQRTQQEDSAVYLCASSPRATEAFFGQGTRLTVV.

The gene calls are TRBV30 and TRBJ2-3; a possible D gene is TRBD2 (6 bases). V lost 8 bases, J lost 1 base, and 13 bases lay in between. The V gene's germline CDR1 is GTSNPN and CDR2 SVGIG (reference sequence). This CDR3 spans 13 amino acids. This CDR3 reads CAHQGEGTDTQYF. In DNA form, the CDR3 reads TGTGCCCACCAAGGGGAGGGCACAGATACGCAGTATTTT.

The V call is TRBV18, the J call TRBJ1-1, with D possibly being TRBD1 (5 bases). The CDR3 sequence is 18 residues long. Germline V gene lookup returns CDR1 KGHSH and CDR2 LQKENI. The ends were cut back, 6 bases at V and 3 bases at J, with 26 bases in the middle. This CDR3 is CASSSYGGDGGKHTEAFF. CDR3 sequence (DNA): TGTGCCAGCTCCTCCTACGGCGGGGATGGGGGGAAGCACACTGAAGCTTTCTTT.

The chain employs TRBV6-1 and TRBJ1-1; D remains ambiguous. The CDR3 totals 13 residues. V was clipped by 2 bases and J by 10 bases, with 14 bases between them. CDR1 and CDR2 (germline): MNHNS, SASEGT. CDR3 DNA: TGTGCCAGCAGTGAAAGGCCAGCGGATGGAGCTTTCTTT. It specifies CASSERPADGAFF.

The rearrangement links TRBV6-1 to TRBJ2-1; 11 nucleotides agree with TRBD2. The CDR3 has 15 residues. CDR1 and CDR2 (germline): MNHNS, SASEGT. With V trimmed by 5 bases and J by 15 bases, 15 bases remained unmatched. The CDR3 here is CASSPVAGGVLGRFF. DNA of the CDR3: TGTGCCAGCAGTCCGGTAGCGGGGGGGGTTTTGGGAAGGTTCTTC.

The chain recombines TRBV29-1 with TRBJ2-5, with 9 bases identical to TRBD1. The CDR3 runs to 12 residues. V lost 4 bases to trimming and J lost 3 bases; unmatched junction nucleotides: 0. In germline, CDR1 is SQVTM, CDR2 ANQGSEA. CDR3 in amino acids: CSVGQGEETQYF. The CDR3 DNA reads as TGCAGCGTTGGACAGGGGGAAGAGACCCAGTACTTC.

The gene calls are TRBV9 and TRBJ2-7, with D perhaps matching TRBD1 (6 bases). The V and J ends lost 3 bases and 2 bases respectively, with 12 bases between them. The CDR3 runs 14 residues. The germline gives CDR1 SGDLS, CDR2 YYNGEE. DNA for the CDR3: TGTGCCAGCAGCGCCCGGACAGTACCCTACGAGCAGTACTTC. Amino acid sequence: CASSARTVPYEQYF.

The chain uses TRBV7-9 and TRBJ1-2; 7 bases align to TRBD1. This CDR3 contains 15 residues. The junction had 10 bases not matched to a gene; V was cut back by 5 bases and J by 4 bases. Germline loops: CDR1 SEHNR, CDR2 FQNEAQ (reference sequence). CDR3 nucleotide sequence: TGTGCCAGCAGCCAAAGGACAGGATTAGTCTATGGCTACACCTTC. This gives the protein CASSQRTGLVYGYTF.

This chain uses TRBV4-2 with TRBJ2-1, with TRBD2 identical over 7 bases. V shed 0 bases and J 4 bases; nucleotides not matched to a gene: 6. CDR3 size: 16 residues. Per germline, CDR1 LGHNA and CDR2 YNFKEQ. The chain's CDR3 is CASSQEASGGYNEQFF. As DNA, the CDR3 is TGTGCCAGCAGCCAAGAGGCTAGCGGAGGGTACAATGAGCAGTTCTTC.

The chain carries TRBV12-5 and TRBJ2-3; D is unclear. The CDR3 is 14 residues long. From germline, CDR1 is LGHNT and CDR2 FRNRAP. V dropped 3 bases and J dropped 3 bases, with 10 bases sitting between them. As DNA, the CDR3 is TGTGCTAGTGGTTTAACAAGAAAAACAGATACGCAGTATTTT. This codes for CASGLTRKTDTQYF.

The gene calls are TRBV30 and TRBJ2-3; TRBD1 aligns across 9 bases. The V gene end was trimmed by 4 bases and the J gene end by 4 bases; junction bases not matched to a gene: 3. Germline V gives CDR1 GTSNPN, CDR2 SVGIG (reference sequence). The CDR3 has 13 amino acids. The CDR3 coding sequence is TGTGCCTGGACCGGGACAGGGTCAGATACGCAGTATTTT. This codes for CAWTGTGSDTQYF.

This chain joins TRBV7-2 and TRBJ2-2, with 9 bases identical to TRBD2. This CDR3 spans 15 amino acids. V lost 5 bases, J lost 6 bases, and 7 bases stayed unmatched. Per the germline V gene, CDR1 is SGHTA and CDR2 is FQGNSA. Here the CDR3 DNA reads TGTGCCAGCAGCCAAAGCGGGGGGTATGCCGGGGAGCTGTTTTTT. This codes for CASSQSGGYAGELFF.

The V gene is TRBV7-3, the J gene TRBJ2-5; weak D call: TRBD2 (7 bases). The length of the CDR3 is 14 residues. CDR1 is SGHTA and CDR2 is FQGTGA in the germline V gene. Trimming took 4 bases from V and 5 from J, leaving 14 bases between them. The DNA of the CDR3 is TGTGCCAGCAGCTCATCGGGGGGCCGGGAGACCCAGTACTTC. Encoded protein: CASSSSGGRETQYF.

The rearrangement links TRBV4-1 to TRBJ2-4; TRBD2 might be the D (6 bases). The CDR3 runs 16 residues. V shed 2 bases and J shed 5 bases, with 16 bases lying between them. CDR1 and CDR2 from the germline V gene are MGHRA and YSYEKL. The CDR3 sequence: CASSQYASVLENIQYF. DNA for the CDR3: TGCGCCAGCAGCCAATATGCTAGCGTTTTGGAAAACATTCAGTACTTC.

The chain links TRBV5-1 to TRBJ2-2; D unclear. Germline CDR1 SGHRS, CDR2 YFSETQ. Deletions cut 4 bases from V and 3 bases from J, with 13 bases between. CDR3 length: 15 amino acids. The CDR3 is CASSTDGFYTGELFF. The DNA of the CDR3 is TGCGCCAGCAGCACCGACGGATTTTACACCGGGGAGCTGTTTTTT.

V and J are TRBV14 and TRBJ1-4, with TRBD1 identical over 7 bases. The CDR3 is made up of 15 amino acids. V lost 4 bases and J lost 1; bases outside the gene matches: 3. CDR1 and CDR2 (germline): SGHDN, FVKESK. For the CDR3, the DNA is TGTGCCAGCAGCCTCCGACAGGGAACTAATGAAAAACTGTTTTTT. As protein: CASSLRQGTNEKLFF.

The chain links TRBV6-1 to TRBJ1-1, with 9 nucleotides matching TRBD1. Losses at the gene ends were 7 bases for V and 0 bases for J; bases not matched to a gene: 6. CDR1 MNHNS and CDR2 SASEGT come from the germline V gene. The CDR3 has 15 residues. The CDR3 protein is CASTGQGLMNTEAFF. For the CDR3, the DNA is TGTGCCAGCACCGGACAGGGGCTGATGAACACTGAAGCTTTCTTT.